The 20 T cell receptor beta chains given below trace back to one sample, sequenced in a study of beta chain features in type 1 diabetes. Findings and limits, study-wide: Significant though moderate, a shortening of TCRB CDR3s appeared in all four CD4+ subsets of Type 1 diabetes patients.

What was sequenced were expressed TCRB transcripts, since all of the isolated RNA had been reverse transcribed. Assay: immunoSEQ multiplex PCR; the TCRdb copy retains only in-frame clones and omits some. The sample yields 160,000 or so clones, around 8% seen once. No antigen has been identified for these receptors. Sequencing was performed on central memory CD4+ T cells from blood. The receptors originated from a woman younger than 30 with type 1 diabetes.

This clone was picked up a small number of times. This chain connects TRBV10-3 to TRBJ1-2; 7 bases line up with TRBD1. CDR1 is ENHRY and CDR2 is SYGVKD in the germline V gene. J gave up 6 bases and V 0 bases, and 7 bases lay outside the gene matches. The CDR3 consists of 15 residues. The CDR3 protein is CAISESGTAGDGYTF. The CDR3 region has the DNA TGTGCCATCAGTGAGTCCGGGACAGCGGGTGATGGCTACACCTTC.

The chain uses TRBV6-4 and TRBJ2-2, with D perhaps matching TRBD2 (6 bases). V was shortened by 4 bases and J by 0 bases, with 15 bases between the two germline ends. The germline CDR1 and CDR2 sequences are MRHNA and SNTAGT. The length of the CDR3 is 17 residues. As DNA, the CDR3 is TGTGCCAGCAGTGCGGTGGGTAGCGGAGCGAACACCGGGGAGCTGTTTTTT. Protein: CASSAVGSGANTGELFF.

The rearrangement uses TRBV5-4 and TRBJ2-2; TRBD1 is a possible D gene (6 bases). Germline V gene lookup returns CDR1 SGHNT and CDR2 YYREEE (reference sequence). With 4 bases removed from V and 3 bases from J, the gap between germline ends came to 16 bases. This CDR3 comprises 16 residues. The CDR3 sequence: CASSAPQGMDTGELFF. The CDR3 DNA sequence: TGTGCCAGCAGCGCCCCGCAGGGGATGGACACCGGGGAGCTGTTTTTT.

The V and J genes are TRBV5-5 and TRBJ1-4; no clear D. Trimming cost V 0 bases and J 0 bases, with 9 bases left between them. Germline values: CDR1 SGHKS, CDR2 YYEKEE (reference sequence). This CDR3 has 16 amino acids. As DNA, the CDR3 is TGTGCCAGCAGCTTGGCCGCAGGTGCAACTAATGAAAAACTGTTTTTT. Protein sequence: CASSLAAGATNEKLFF. Complete variable domain (other parts from reference TRBV5-5 and TRBJ1-4): DAGVTQSPTHLIKTRGQQVTLRCSPISGHKSVSWYQQVLGQGPQFIFQYYEKEERGRGNFPDRFSARQFPNYSSELNVNALLLGDSALYLCASSLAAGATNEKLFFGSGTQLSVL.

The rearrangement links TRBV7-9 to TRBJ1-2, with a possible D match to TRBD1 (6 bases). CDR3 length: 14 amino acids. The V and J ends lost 0 bases and 7 bases respectively, with 12 bases between them. Germline V CDR1 and CDR2: SEHNR, FQNEAQ (reference sequence). The CDR3 DNA is TGTGCCAGCAGCTTAGCAAGGGGGTTTGGTGGCTACACCTTC. Encoded protein: CASSLARGFGGYTF.

CDR3: CASSFGSQETQYF. The CDR3 DNA reads TGTGCCAGCAGCTTTGGCAGCCAAGAGACCCAGTACTTC. This rearrangement joins TRBV7-3 to TRBJ2-5; D uncertain. The CDR3 runs 13 residues. Looked up from germline, CDR1 is SGHTA and CDR2 is FQGTGA. V gave up 3 bases and J gave up 1 base, with 6 bases separating them.

This clone was found a few times. The chain couples TRBV30 to TRBJ2-7; 9 bases agree with TRBD1. This CDR3 is built from 14 residues. Germline loops: CDR1 GTSNPN, CDR2 SVGIG (reference sequence). The V and J ends lost 3 bases and 1 base, in that order; junction bases with no gene match: 4. CDR3 residues: CAWRTQGASYEQYF. For the CDR3, the DNA is TGTGCCTGGAGGACACAGGGGGCGTCCTACGAGCAGTACTTC. Full variable domain (missing parts from reference TRBV30 and TRBJ2-7): SQTIHQWPATLVQPVGSPLSLECTVEGTSNPNLYWYRQAAGRGLQLLFYSVGIGQISSEVPQNLSASRPQDRQFILSSKKLLLSDSGFYLCAWRTQGASYEQYFGPGTRLTVT.

The chain has TRBV6-5 and TRBJ2-7, with 13 bases fitting TRBD2. Germline trimming cut 6 bases from V and 2 bases from J; bases unmatched to any gene: 4. Germline V gene lookup returns CDR1 MNHEY and CDR2 SVGAGI. The length of the CDR3 is 15 residues. DNA for the CDR3: TGTGCCAGCAGGAAAACTAGCGGGGGGGCCTACGAGCAGTACTTC. It is translated as CASRKTSGGAYEQYF.

The rearrangement links TRBV20-1 to TRBJ2-5; no definite D call. The CDR3 has 10 amino acids. Trimming stripped 7 bases from V and 5 bases from J, with 8 bases between. CDR1 DFQATT and CDR2 SNEGSKA come from the germline V gene (reference sequence). For the CDR3, the DNA is TGCAGTGGCCGTCGGGAGACCCAGTACTTC. It is translated as CSGRRETQYF.

The chain joins TRBV28 to TRBJ1-2; D is uncertain. CDR3 length: 14 amino acids. The germline CDR1 and CDR2 sequences are MDHEN and SYDVKM. The V end was cut by 2 bases, the J end by 4 bases, with 11 bases between. CDR3 nucleotides: TGTGCCAGCAGTTTAGCAGTCCGTGGCTATGGCTACACCTTC. Its translation is CASSLAVRGYGYTF.

The chain links TRBV12-5 to TRBJ2-1; TRBD2 matches at 9 bases. V dropped 6 bases and J dropped 4; count of bases not matched to a gene: 7. CDR3 length: 15 residues. CDR1 LGHNT and CDR2 FRNRAP come from the germline V gene. This chain's CDR3 is CASGHGTSQYNEQFF. The CDR3 nucleotides read TGTGCTAGTGGCCACGGGACTAGCCAGTACAATGAGCAGTTCTTC.

This clone was detected a few times. The V and J genes are TRBV6-5 and TRBJ2-2, with 7 bases that match TRBD1. With V trimmed by 4 bases and J by 3 bases, 2 bases remained unmatched. This CDR3 is built from 14 residues. Germline V gene sequence: CDR1 MNHEY, CDR2 SVGAGI. The CDR3, as DNA: TGTGCCAGCAGTTCTACAGGGGACACCGGGGAGCTGTTTTTT. It yields the protein CASSSTGDTGELFF.

The chain recombines TRBV11-2 with TRBJ2-1, with no clear D. Germline V gene data show CDR1 as SGHAT and CDR2 as FQNNGV. Trimming removed 5 bases at V and 9 bases at J, with 11 bases between. This CDR3 is 12 amino acids long. CDR3 sequence reads: CASSLEAREQFF. DNA of the CDR3: TGTGCCAGCAGCCTCGAAGCCCGTGAGCAGTTCTTC.

In this sample, this clone turned up a few times. The rearrangement links TRBV6-5 to TRBJ1-5, with D unresolved. V was pared by 2 bases and J by 4 bases, with 6 bases between. In germline, CDR1 is MNHEY, CDR2 SVGAGI. This CDR3 is 13 amino acids long. CDR3 residues: CASSYAQNQPQHF. The CDR3, as DNA: TGTGCCAGCAGTTACGCCCAGAATCAGCCCCAGCATTTT.

About this clone itself: Other nucleotide sequences in the sample specify the same CDR3. The gene calls are TRBV28 and TRBJ2-1; D is undetermined. V was trimmed by 3 bases and J by 4 bases, leaving 7 bases between them. Germline V gene lookup returns CDR1 MDHEN and CDR2 SYDVKM. There are 13 residues in the CDR3. The CDR3 region is CASSFEAYNEQFF. CDR3 DNA sequence: TGTGCCAGCAGTTTCGAAGCGTACAATGAGCAGTTCTTC. Full variable domain (rest looked up from reference TRBV28 and TRBJ2-1): DVKVTQSSRYLVKRTGEKVFLECVQDMDHENMFWYRQDPGLGLRLIYFSYDVKMKEKGDIPEGYSVSREKKERFSLILESASTNQTSMYLCASSFEAYNEQFFGPGTRLTVL.

The V and J genes are TRBV30 and TRBJ2-3; D not resolved. Trimming left V 4 bases short and J 5 bases short, with 7 bases between. Germline V gene data show CDR1 as GTSNPN and CDR2 as SVGIG (reference sequence). The CDR3 is made up of 11 amino acids. In nucleotides, the CDR3 is TGTGCCTGGACTTTAGTAGATACGCAGTATTTT. This encodes CAWTLVDTQYF. Full variable domain (missing parts from reference TRBV30 and TRBJ2-3): SQTIHQWPATLVQPVGSPLSLECTVEGTSNPNLYWYRQAAGRGLQLLFYSVGIGQISSEVPQNLSASRPQDRQFILSSKKLLLSDSGFYLCAWTLVDTQYFGPGTRLTVL.

This clone was detected only a few times. The chain couples TRBV14 to TRBJ2-7; a weak D match, TRBD2 (6 bases). Between the trimmed V and J ends, which lost 0 bases and 2 bases, there was a span of 17 bases. This CDR3 contains 17 residues. Per the germline V gene, CDR1 is SGHDN and CDR2 is FVKESK. For the CDR3, the DNA is TGTGCCAGCAGCCAAGAACGGCCAGGGACTCACCCCTACGAGCAGTACTTC. Encoded protein: CASSQERPGTHPYEQYF.

This clone was observed a few times. The gene calls are TRBV5-4 and TRBJ2-1, with D possibly TRBD1 on 6 matching bases. The germline CDR1 and CDR2 sequences are SGHNT and YYREEE (reference sequence). The CDR3 loop spans 15 amino acids. V dropped 0 bases and J dropped 5 bases, with 12 bases sitting between them. Here the CDR3 DNA reads TGTGCCAGCAGCTTGGCACTACAGGGAAACAATGAGCAGTTCTTC. Protein sequence: CASSLALQGNNEQFF.

The genes are TRBV6-5 and TRBJ2-7; 7 bases are shared with TRBD1. Losses at the gene ends were 8 bases for V and 3 bases for J; bases not matched to a gene: 1. CDR3 length: 11 amino acids. The germline CDR1 and CDR2 sequences are MNHEY and SVGAGI. This CDR3 is CASRDSYEQYF. The CDR3 DNA reads TGTGCCAGCCGGGACAGCTACGAGCAGTACTTC.

The V and J genes are TRBV6-5 and TRBJ1-4, with D maybe TRBD1 (5 bases). The germline gives CDR1 MNHEY, CDR2 SVGAGI. V was shortened by 7 bases and J by 4 bases, with 13 bases between the two germline ends. This CDR3 region has 14 residues. Here the CDR3 reads CASKKGWSNEKLFF. As DNA, the CDR3 is TGTGCCAGCAAGAAGGGGTGGAGTAATGAAAAACTGTTTTTT.